This T cell receptor beta chain derives from a study of blood T cell repertoires in COVID-19. Study at large: The analysed material was cDNA or gDNA that came from T cells, B-cell-depleted T cells, or PBMCs.

The CDR3 totals 15 residues. Between the trimmed V and J ends, which lost 5 bases and 1 base, there was a span of 15 bases. Germline V gene data show CDR1 as MDHEN and CDR2 as SYDVKM. Libraries were prepared by immunoSEQ multiplex PCR; TCRdb keeps only in-frame clonotypes and omits some of them. The table lists about 200,000 clones, more than 65% of them singletons. This TCR came from a human donor in a cohort sampled during active COVID-19. Input material: peripheral blood. The gene calls are TRBV28 and TRBJ2-7, with D possibly being TRBD2 (5 bases). For the CDR3, the DNA is TGTGCCAGCAGTCCAACCGGGAAGAAATCCTACGAGCAGTACTTC. This codes for CASSPTGKKSYEQYF.